These T cell receptor beta chains were read from a single sample in a study of shared clonotypes between healthy human individuals. The assay was immunoSEQ multiplex PCR, and TCRdb's table has in-frame clones only and misses some. The sample has about 2.2 million clones; 80% to 95% are singletons. Sequences were obtained from naive CD8+ T cells from PBMCs. These receptor sequences come from a man aged 18-30 years in good health. Some clones in this sample may be carry-over from other donors' samples. The conserved cysteine and the conserved F or W are not part of the CDR3 here. Fields, in order: J gene, V gene, clone size, CDR3 protein. Rows give clone size only sometimes, using once, few, many, or a class for an expanded clone.

>TRBJ2-1|TRBV19|many
ASSIGHNEQF
>TRBJ2-2|TRBV10-1|-
ASSMGQGTGELF
>TRBJ2-3|TRBV2|-
ASRKDPHSSTDTQY
>TRBJ1-2|TRBV6-1|-
ASRDGTAYNYGYT
>TRBJ2-7|TRBV25-1|-
ASSEFYGNVAQY
>TRBJ2-7|TRBV6-5|-
ASSTDRGSYEQY
>TRBJ2-2|TRBV4-1|-
ASSQEVLSELF
>TRBJ2-2|TRBV15|-
ATSPRSSAGELF
>TRBJ1-1|TRBV5-1|once
ASSGETGGHTEAF
>TRBJ2-1|TRBV27|-
ASSYSLRDRGLNEQF
>TRBJ2-5|TRBV11-2|-
ASSFWTGETQY
>TRBJ1-1|TRBV20-1|once
SASDYTEAF
>TRBJ2-5|TRBV5-6|-
ASSLLWDGEGSGEETQY
>TRBJ2-1|TRBV19|-
ASSVKGRLAGEDEQF
>TRBJ2-2|TRBV19|-
ASSITGFTGELF
>TRBJ2-3|TRBV7-9|-
ASSTQSPFTDTQY
>TRBJ2-5|TRBV6-5|-
ASSPRLAGGETQY
>TRBJ2-2|TRBV28|-
ASSLGGTGELF
>TRBJ2-1|TRBV6-5|-
ASSYLGLANNEQF
>TRBJ2-7|TRBV6-1|-
ASSSIQGGPYEQY
>TRBJ2-2|TRBV10-3|-
AIMGAGPGELF
>TRBJ1-2|TRBV29-1|-
SVPGSYGYT
>TRBJ2-7|TRBV6-6|-
ASSSFAGTPSYEQY
>TRBJ2-2|TRBV6-5|once
ASTASGYTGELF
>TRBJ2-5|TRBV9|-
ASSPDRGETQY
>TRBJ1-2|TRBV5-1|-
ASSSDRGTNYGYT
>TRBJ1-2|TRBV9|-
ASSVSQMAYGYT
>TRBJ2-1|TRBV20-1|once
SASTFGEQF
>TRBJ1-1|TRBV6-5|-
ASSPRSSGTEAF
>TRBJ2-5|TRBV15|-
ATSRESQQETQY
>TRBJ2-7|TRBV2|-
ASSERSGKGDEQY
>TRBJ2-7|TRBV4-2|-
ASSQDPSGHYEQY
>TRBJ2-7|TRBV11-2|-
ASRPEAGAYYEQY
>TRBJ2-1|TRBV2|-
ASGALYNEQF
>TRBJ2-2|TRBV7-6|-
ASSLVRGRFSPTGELF
>TRBJ1-4|TRBV28|-
ASSLLREAANEKLF
>TRBJ1-2|TRBV6-5|-
ASSEMTAHGYT